The next 29 T cell receptor beta chains were all read from a single sample in a study of OX40 agonist ivuxolimab in advanced cancers. The protocol was immunoSEQ multiplex PCR, while the TCRdb copy is restricted to in-frame clones and leaves out a portion. The sample holds 75,000 to 90,000 clones, about 90% seen once. Specimen: CD4+ or CD8+ T cells sorted from blood, collected in a trial of the OX40 agonist ivuxolimab. These receptors all come from an adult with an advanced solid tumor such as melanoma, head and neck, liver or kidney cancer.

The rearrangement links TRBV11-1 to TRBJ2-7; D might be TRBD1 (6 bases). The CDR3 runs 15 residues. Trimming cost V 7 bases and J 0 bases, with 16 bases left between them. Germline V gives CDR1 SGHAT, CDR2 FQDESV (reference sequence). CDR3 sequence reads: CASTEQGKGSYEQYF. CDR3 nucleotide sequence: TGTGCCAGCACCGAACAGGGAAAGGGCTCCTACGAGCAGTACTTC.

This rearrangement joins TRBV19 to TRBJ1-5; no clear D gene. This CDR3 comprises 15 residues. V lost 5 bases to trimming and J lost 0 bases, with 11 bases between them. Germline values: CDR1 LNHDA, CDR2 SQIVND (reference sequence). The CDR3 protein is CASSAPAHSNQPQHF. The CDR3 DNA sequence: TGTGCCAGTAGTGCGCCGGCCCATAGCAATCAGCCCCAGCATTTT.

The chain recombines TRBV4-1 with TRBJ1-5; D is unresolved. V was pared by 1 base and J by 3 bases, with 10 bases between. The CDR3 has 15 amino acids. Germline CDR1 and CDR2: MGHRA and YSYEKL. CDR3 loop: CASSQVEGFNQPQHF. In DNA, the CDR3 is TGCGCCAGCAGCCAAGTAGAAGGGTTCAATCAGCCCCAGCATTTT.

This clone is a singleton in its sample. V gene TRBV4-3 combines with J gene TRBJ1-1; TRBD1 might be the D (5 bases). CDR1 and CDR2 (germline): LGHNA, YSLEER. The CDR3 covers 15 residues. V lost 0 bases to trimming and J lost 4 bases, with 12 bases between them. This chain's CDR3 is CASSQDFGGSTEAFF. In DNA form, the CDR3 reads TGCGCCAGCAGCCAAGATTTCGGGGGGAGCACTGAAGCTTTCTTT.

The chain uses TRBV7-2 and TRBJ2-7; the D is unclear. The CDR3 is 12 amino acids. The germline V gene encodes CDR1 SGHTA and CDR2 FQGNSA. Deletions cut 2 bases from V and 3 bases from J, with 5 bases between. CDR3 coding DNA: TGTGCCAGCAGCTTACGGCACTACGAGCAGTACGTC. Translated, it gives CASSLRHYEQYV.

J is TRBJ2-6 and V is TRBV7-6, with D unclear. Germline lookup yields CDR1 SGHVS and CDR2 FNYEAQ. V lost 4 bases and J 2 bases, leaving 3 bases between the germline ends. The CDR3 sequence is 13 residues long. CDR3 nucleotides: TGTGCCAGCAGCTGGCCTGGGGCCAACGTCCTGACTTTC. Encoded protein: CASSWPGANVLTF.

CDR3 sequence (DNA): TGTGCCAGCAGTGGCGCCGGGACTAGTCTTTACGAGCAGTACTTC. This codes for CASSGAGTSLYEQYF. The genes are TRBV9 and TRBJ2-7, with 8 bases aligning to TRBD2. The CDR3 runs 15 residues. Germline values: CDR1 SGDLS, CDR2 YYNGEE. After removal of 5 bases from V and 4 bases from J, the junction contained 11 bases not matched to a gene.

The chain recombines TRBV6-4 with TRBJ2-1; the match to TRBD2 covers 14 bases. The CDR3 is 15 amino acids. V was pared by 4 bases and J by 4 bases, with 0 bases of the junction left unmatched. Germline CDR1 is MRHNA and CDR2 is SNTAGT. CDR3 residues: CASSGLAGGYNEQFF. The CDR3 bases are TGTGCCAGCAGTGGACTAGCGGGAGGGTACAATGAGCAGTTCTTC.

The chain employs TRBV29-1 and TRBJ1-2; 7 positions agree with TRBD1. The CDR3 runs 13 residues. V shed 6 bases, J shed 4 bases, and the junction held 8 bases outside the gene matches. Germline V gives CDR1 SQVTM, CDR2 ANQGSEA. The CDR3 reads CSVLDRYGYGYTF. In nucleotides, the CDR3 is TGCAGCGTATTGGACAGGTACGGCTATGGCTACACCTTC.

This clone has only a few counts. The sample holds other DNA sequences that translate to the same CDR3. The chain carries TRBV4-2 and TRBJ2-5, with D unresolved. The CDR3 covers 13 residues. Per the germline V gene, CDR1 is LGHNA and CDR2 is YNFKEQ. V lost 1 base to trimming and J lost 5 bases, with 8 bases between them. CDR3 coding DNA: TGTGCCAGCAGCCAAGGTCTGGGGGAGACCCAGTACTTC. It translates to CASSQGLGETQYF.

The chain links TRBV7-3 to TRBJ1-2; no clear D. The CDR3 has 14 residues. Germline lookup yields CDR1 SGHTA and CDR2 FQGTGA. V was shortened by 5 bases and J by 3 bases, with 13 bases between the two germline ends. CDR3 protein: CASSPDGSDYGYTF. The CDR3 DNA reads TGTGCCAGCAGCCCCGACGGATCTGACTATGGCTACACCTTC.

This clone is a singleton in its sample. This chain's CDR3 is CASSPSGQIIHFGSPLHF. The CDR3 nucleotides read TGTGCCAGCAGTCCCTCGGGACAGATAATACACTTCGGTTCACCCCTCCACTTT. The chain carries TRBV28 and TRBJ1-6; 7 bases agree with TRBD1. CDR3 length: 18 residues. The V segment lost 5 bases and the J segment 9 bases; nucleotides outside the gene matches: 19. CDR1 is MDHEN, CDR2 SYDVKM, per germline.

The chain's CDR3 is CASSELVQGAESSYEQYF. The CDR3 DNA reads as TGTGCCAGCAGTGAATTGGTACAGGGGGCCGAGAGCTCCTACGAGCAGTACTTC. The rearrangement links TRBV2 to TRBJ2-7, with TRBD1 matching 9 bases. The germline V gene has CDR1 SNHLY and CDR2 FYNNEI. J was trimmed by 0 bases and V by 2 bases; bases with no gene match: 11. The CDR3 consists of 18 residues.

The chain recombines TRBV18 with TRBJ2-5; no clear D. With 0 bases removed from V and 5 bases from J, the gap between germline ends came to 4 bases. There are 12 residues in the CDR3. Germline V gene data show CDR1 as KGHSH and CDR2 as LQKENI. The chain's CDR3 is CASSPPAETQYF. CDR3 DNA: TGTGCCAGCTCACCACCGGCGGAGACCCAGTACTTC.

The chain recombines TRBV7-3 with TRBJ2-3, with TRBD2 matching over 9 bases. The CDR3 has 16 residues. V was pared by 2 bases and J by 2 bases, with 5 bases of the junction left unmatched. Germline values: CDR1 SGHTA, CDR2 FQGTGA. The CDR3 bases are TGTGCCAGCAGCTTATACGGCGGGGGGGCCACAGATACGCAGTATTTT. This sequence encodes CASSLYGGGATDTQYF.

The V call is TRBV7-2, the J call TRBJ2-7, with D hard to call. The ends were cut back, 2 bases at V and 2 bases at J, with 1 base in the middle. CDR1 SGHTA and CDR2 FQGNSA come from the germline V gene. The CDR3 is made up of 11 amino acids. The CDR3 region has the DNA TGTGCCAGCAGCTTAACCTACGAGCAGTACTTC. Its translation: CASSLTYEQYF.

The chain joins TRBV6-6 to TRBJ2-1; D gene ambiguous. Germline V CDR1 and CDR2: MNHNY, SVGAGI (reference sequence). Trimming took 2 bases from V and 6 from J, leaving 11 bases between them. The CDR3 loop spans 14 amino acids. The CDR3 spells CASSYGQIGNEQFF. The CDR3 DNA sequence: TGTGCCAGCAGTTACGGGCAGATTGGCAATGAGCAGTTCTTC.

The V and J genes are TRBV11-2 and TRBJ2-3; 10 bases match TRBD2. The V gene end was trimmed by 5 bases and the J gene end by 6 bases; junction bases not matched to a gene: 8. The germline V gene has CDR1 SGHAT and CDR2 FQNNGV. The CDR3 contains 15 residues. The CDR3 is CASSILAGALDTQYF. As DNA, the CDR3 is TGTGCCAGCAGCATCCTAGCGGGAGCCCTCGATACGCAGTATTTT.

The V and J genes are TRBV27 and TRBJ2-1, with 9 nucleotides matching TRBD2. In germline, CDR1 is MNHEY, CDR2 SMNVEV (reference sequence). V was clipped by 3 bases and J by 4 bases; unmatched bases: 7. This CDR3 comprises 16 residues. The CDR3 sequence is CASSLSSGNSYNEQFF. CDR3 nucleotide sequence: TGTGCCAGCAGTTTGTCTAGCGGGAATTCGTACAATGAGCAGTTCTTC.

The CDR3 sequence is CASSTVNGGGYNEQFF. The CDR3 DNA reads TGTGCCAGCAGTACCGTAAACGGCGGGGGGTACAATGAGCAGTTCTTC. The genes are TRBV28 and TRBJ2-1; TRBD2 matches at 8 bases. V gave up 5 bases and J gave up 4 bases; unmatched junction bases: 10. Germline CDR1 reads MDHEN; CDR2 reads SYDVKM. The CDR3 loop spans 16 amino acids.

The gene calls are TRBV9 and TRBJ2-3, with no clear D. Germline CDR1 SGDLS, CDR2 YYNGEE. The ends were cut back, 4 bases at V and 2 bases at J, with 5 bases in the middle. The CDR3 covers 12 residues. The CDR3 loop reads CASSLPTDTQYF. DNA of the CDR3: TGTGCCAGCAGCTTACCCACAGATACGCAGTATTTT. Based on the CDR3 plus reference TRBV9 and TRBJ2-3, the full variable domain is DSGVTQTPKHLITATGQRVTLRCSPRSGDLSVYWYQQSLDQGLQFLIQYYNGEERAKGNILERFSAQQFPDLHSELNLSSLELGDSALYFCASSLPTDTQYFGPGTRLTVL.

V usage is TRBV4-3 and J usage is TRBJ1-6; no firm D call. CDR3 length equals 16 residues. The germline V gene has CDR1 LGHNA and CDR2 YSLEER. Trimming left V 0 bases short and J 9 bases short, with 15 bases between. The CDR3 sequence: CASSQEDREGFSPLHF. The DNA of the CDR3 is TGCGCCAGCAGCCAAGAAGATCGAGAGGGTTTTTCACCCCTCCACTTT.

V gene TRBV19 combines with J gene TRBJ2-4; 11 nucleotides match TRBD2. The V gene end was trimmed by 4 bases and the J gene end by 7 bases; junction bases not matched to a gene: 6. Germline V gene data show CDR1 as LNHDA and CDR2 as SQIVND (reference sequence). This CDR3 region has 15 residues. Here the CDR3 reads CASSNELAGVNIQYF. CDR3 nucleotide sequence: TGTGCCAGTAGTAACGAACTAGCGGGAGTGAACATTCAGTACTTC.

J is TRBJ2-3 and V is TRBV30, with D perhaps assigned TRBD1 or TRBD2 (7 bases each). Trimming removed 4 bases at V and 4 bases at J, with 12 bases between. The CDR3 sequence is 13 residues long. CDR1 GTSNPN and CDR2 SVGIG come from the germline V gene (reference sequence). The CDR3 sequence is CAWNQGGADTQYF. The CDR3 DNA reads TGTGCCTGGAACCAGGGGGGGGCAGATACGCAGTATTTT.

The gene calls are TRBV6-1 and TRBJ1-2; TRBD1 agrees at 7 bases. Germline CDR1 and CDR2: MNHNS and SASEGT. The CDR3 contains 15 residues. Unmatched junction bases numbered 8, after V lost 2 bases and J lost 5 bases. Written as DNA, the CDR3 is TGTGCCAGCAGTGAAATCGCAGGGGGGCCTTATGGCTACACCTTC. Protein: CASSEIAGGPYGYTF.

This sequence joins TRBV4-1 and TRBJ2-2; TRBD1 matches at 10 bases. The germline V gene has CDR1 MGHRA and CDR2 YSYEKL. This CDR3 has 18 amino acids. J lost 3 bases, V lost 0 bases, and 7 bases had no gene match. DNA of the CDR3: TGCGCCAGCAGCCAAGATGAGGGGACAGGGGCCCACACCGGGGAGCTGTTTTTT. Residues: CASSQDEGTGAHTGELFF.

This clone ranks as medium-sized. The rearrangement joins TRBV7-9 to TRBJ1-5; D remains ambiguous. Germline lookup yields CDR1 SEHNR and CDR2 FQNEAQ (reference sequence). Trimming stripped 4 bases from V and 5 bases from J, with 15 bases between. The CDR3 length is 15 residues. The DNA for the CDR3 is TGTGCCAGCAGCTCCGTAGATTCAGGTGATCAGCCCCAGCATTTT. This codes for CASSSVDSGDQPQHF.

The chain joins TRBV11-3 to TRBJ2-7, with D perhaps TRBD2 (6 bases). Germline assignment: CDR1 SGHNT and CDR2 YENEEA. This CDR3 contains 13 residues. V was cut by 4 bases and J by 7 bases, with 14 bases left in between. The CDR3 reads CASSSGTVGEQYV. CDR3 coding DNA: TGTGCCAGCAGCTCCGGGACTGTGGGGGAGCAGTACGTC.

This clone was detected only once. The J gene is TRBJ2-2, the V gene TRBV2; 7 positions match TRBD1. J lost 5 bases, V lost 10 bases, and 10 bases had no gene match. CDR3 length: 14 amino acids. Germline loops: CDR1 SNHLY, CDR2 FYNNEI. The CDR3 DNA reads TGTGCCATCACGACAGGGATTAAGACCGGGGAGCTGTTTTTT. As protein: CAITTGIKTGELFF.